The table lists the clone carrying this TCR beta chain with a count of one. The source of the sample is a study of blood T cell repertoires in COVID-19. Study in general: Acute and convalescent COVID-19 samples came from the United States, Italy and Spain. From T cells, B-cell-depleted T cells, or PBMCs came the material, which was cDNA or gDNA.

This study enrolled people aged about 18 to 100 from about two dozen US geographic areas. The CDR3 consists of 15 residues. V lost 4 bases and J lost 5, with 15 bases in between. Germline CDR1 LGHDT, CDR2 YNNKEL (reference sequence). The table came from immunoSEQ multiplex PCR; TCRdb's copy has only in-frame clones and leaves some out. The profile shows 130,000 or so clones, roughly four fifths of them singletons. The source is a man between 35 and 55 years old with acute COVID-19. Input material: PBMCs or T cells enriched from blood (not recorded which). This chain connects TRBV3-1 (or the pseudogene TRBV3-2) to TRBJ1-5; D remains ambiguous. The CDR3 DNA reads TGTGCCAGCAGCCTCGCTGGAAGCGGAGATCAGCCCCAGCATTTT. Translated, it gives CASSLAGSGDQPQHF.